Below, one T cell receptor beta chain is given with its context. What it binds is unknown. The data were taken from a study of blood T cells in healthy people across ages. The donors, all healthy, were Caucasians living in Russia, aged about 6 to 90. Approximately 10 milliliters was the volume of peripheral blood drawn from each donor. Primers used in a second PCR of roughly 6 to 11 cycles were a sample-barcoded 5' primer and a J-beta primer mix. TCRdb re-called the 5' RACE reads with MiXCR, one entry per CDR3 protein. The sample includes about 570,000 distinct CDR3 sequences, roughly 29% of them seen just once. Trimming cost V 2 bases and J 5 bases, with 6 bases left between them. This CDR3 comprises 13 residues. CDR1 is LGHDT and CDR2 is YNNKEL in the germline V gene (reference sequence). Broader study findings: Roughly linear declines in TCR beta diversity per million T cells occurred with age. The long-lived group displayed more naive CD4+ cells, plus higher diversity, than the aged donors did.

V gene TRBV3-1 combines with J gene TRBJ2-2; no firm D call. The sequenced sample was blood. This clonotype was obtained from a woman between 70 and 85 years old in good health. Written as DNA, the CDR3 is TGTGCCAGCAGCCAACTGAGTACCGGGGAGCTGTTTTTT. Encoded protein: CASSQLSTGELFF.